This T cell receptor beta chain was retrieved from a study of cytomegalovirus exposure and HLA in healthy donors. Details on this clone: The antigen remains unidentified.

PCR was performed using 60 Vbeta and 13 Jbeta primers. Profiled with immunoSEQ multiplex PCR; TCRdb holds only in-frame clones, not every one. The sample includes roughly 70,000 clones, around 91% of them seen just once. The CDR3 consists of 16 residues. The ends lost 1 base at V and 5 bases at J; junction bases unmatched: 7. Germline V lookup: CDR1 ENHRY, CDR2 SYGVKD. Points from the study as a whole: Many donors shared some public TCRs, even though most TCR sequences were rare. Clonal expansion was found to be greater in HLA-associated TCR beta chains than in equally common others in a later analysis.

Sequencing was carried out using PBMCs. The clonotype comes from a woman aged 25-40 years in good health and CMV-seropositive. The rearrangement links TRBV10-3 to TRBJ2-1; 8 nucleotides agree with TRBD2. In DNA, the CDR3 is TGTGCCATCAGTGAGTTTAGTAGCGGGACTGACAATGAGCAGTTCTTC. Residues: CAISEFSSGTDNEQFF.